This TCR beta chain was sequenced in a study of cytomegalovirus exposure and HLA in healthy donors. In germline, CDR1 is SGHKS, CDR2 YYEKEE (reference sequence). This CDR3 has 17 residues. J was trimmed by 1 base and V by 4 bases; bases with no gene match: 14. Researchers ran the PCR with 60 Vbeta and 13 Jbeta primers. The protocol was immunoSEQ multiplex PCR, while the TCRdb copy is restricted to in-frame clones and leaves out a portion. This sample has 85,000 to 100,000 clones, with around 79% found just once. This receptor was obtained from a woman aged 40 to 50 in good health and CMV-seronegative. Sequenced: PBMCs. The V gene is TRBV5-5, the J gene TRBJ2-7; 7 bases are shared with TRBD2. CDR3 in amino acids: CASSPRGSEVISYEQYF. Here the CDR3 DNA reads TGTGCCAGCAGCCCGCGGGGGAGCGAAGTGATATCCTACGAGCAGTACTTC. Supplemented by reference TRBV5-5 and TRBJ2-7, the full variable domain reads DAGVTQSPTHLIKTRGQQVTLRCSPISGHKSVSWYQQVLGQGPQFIFQYYEKEERGRGNFPDRFSARQFPNYSSELNVNALLLGDSALYLCASSPRGSEVISYEQYFGPGTRLTVT.